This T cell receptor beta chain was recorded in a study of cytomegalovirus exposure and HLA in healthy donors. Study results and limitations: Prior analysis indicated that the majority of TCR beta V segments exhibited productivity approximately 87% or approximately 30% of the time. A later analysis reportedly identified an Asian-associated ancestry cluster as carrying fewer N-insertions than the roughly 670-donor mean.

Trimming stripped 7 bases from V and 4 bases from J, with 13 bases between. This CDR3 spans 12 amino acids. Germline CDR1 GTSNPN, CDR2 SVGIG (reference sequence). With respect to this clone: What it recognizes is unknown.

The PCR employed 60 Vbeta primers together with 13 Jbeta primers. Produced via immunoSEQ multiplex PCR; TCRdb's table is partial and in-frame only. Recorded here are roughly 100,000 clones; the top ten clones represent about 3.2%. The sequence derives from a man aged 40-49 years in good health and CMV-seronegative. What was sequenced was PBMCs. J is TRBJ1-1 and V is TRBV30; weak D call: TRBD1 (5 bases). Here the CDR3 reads CASLRGPTEAFF. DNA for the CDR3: TGTGCCTCCCTAAGGGGTCCCACTGAAGCTTTCTTT.